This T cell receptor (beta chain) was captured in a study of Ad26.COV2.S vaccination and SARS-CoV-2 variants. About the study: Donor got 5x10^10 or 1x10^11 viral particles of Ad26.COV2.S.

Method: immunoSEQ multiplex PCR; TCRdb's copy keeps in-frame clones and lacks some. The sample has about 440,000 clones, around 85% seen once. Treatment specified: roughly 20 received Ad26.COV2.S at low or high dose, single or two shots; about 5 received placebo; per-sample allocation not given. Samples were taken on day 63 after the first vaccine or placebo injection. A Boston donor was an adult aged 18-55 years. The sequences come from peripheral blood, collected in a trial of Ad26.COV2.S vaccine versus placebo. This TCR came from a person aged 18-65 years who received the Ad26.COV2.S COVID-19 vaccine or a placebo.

CDR3 DNA: TGTGCCAGCAGCTTATCCGACAGCCACACAGATACGCAGTATTTT. Amino acids: CASSLSDSHTDTQYF. This sequence joins TRBV11-1 and TRBJ2-3, with a tentative D call TRBD1 (5 bases). Germline loops: CDR1 SGHAT, CDR2 FQDESV (reference sequence). Trimming took off 2 bases at V and 2 bases at J, with 11 bases between the two ends. The CDR3 is 15 amino acids. The complete variable domain, with remaining parts taken from reference TRBV11-1 and TRBJ2-3, reads EAEVAQSPRYKITEKSQAVAFWCDPISGHATLYWYRQILGQGPELLVQFQDESVVDDSQLPKDRFSAERLKGVDSTLKIQPAELGDSAMYLCASSLSDSHTDTQYFGPGTRLTVL.